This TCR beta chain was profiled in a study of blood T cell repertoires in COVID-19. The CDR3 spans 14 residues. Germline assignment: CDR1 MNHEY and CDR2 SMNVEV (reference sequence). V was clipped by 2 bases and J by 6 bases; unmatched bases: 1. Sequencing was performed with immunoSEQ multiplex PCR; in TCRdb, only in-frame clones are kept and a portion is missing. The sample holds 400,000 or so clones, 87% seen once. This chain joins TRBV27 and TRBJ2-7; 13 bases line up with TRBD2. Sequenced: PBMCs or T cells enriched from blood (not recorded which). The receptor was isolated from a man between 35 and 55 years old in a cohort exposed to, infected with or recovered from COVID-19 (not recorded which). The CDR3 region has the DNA TGTGCCAGCAGTTTAGGGACTAGCGGGGCCGAGCAGTACTTC. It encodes CASSLGTSGAEQYF.